These 18 T cell receptor beta chains were all obtained from the same sample, sequenced in a study of PD-L1 blockade in urothelial cancer. Sample time point: peripheral blood 6 weeks after treatment start. Some clones are missing from TCRdb's copy, which holds only in-frame ones; the method was immunoSEQ multiplex PCR. This table holds some 110,000 clones, around 89% found once. The source material was PBMCs, sampled around atezolizumab (anti-PD-L1) treatment. The receptors come from a man in his sixties with urothelial cancer.

This clone was picked up one time. The rearrangement joins TRBV7-3 to TRBJ2-1, with D perhaps TRBD2 (6 bases). Trimming took off 4 bases at V and 0 bases at J, with 7 bases between the two ends. The CDR3 extends over 14 amino acids. The germline gives CDR1 SGHTA, CDR2 FQGTGA. In nucleotides, the CDR3 is TGTGCCAGCAGCTCTAGCGCCTCCTACAATGAGCAGTTCTTC. It codes for CASSSSASYNEQFF.

The table lists this clone with a count of one. The rearrangement links TRBV5-4 to TRBJ2-7, with 7 bases lining up with TRBD1. The CDR3 spans 17 residues. The V and J ends lost 0 bases and 0 bases, in that order; junction bases with no gene match: 9. CDR1 and CDR2 (germline): SGHNT, YYREEE (reference sequence). The CDR3 is CASSLGSATGDSYEQYF. DNA for the CDR3: TGTGCCAGCAGCTTGGGATCTGCCACAGGGGACTCCTACGAGCAGTACTTC.

This rearrangement joins TRBV27 to TRBJ2-1, with 7 bases aligning to TRBD2. The trim removed 6 bases at V and 3 bases at J, leaving 5 bases unmatched. The length of the CDR3 is 14 residues. CDR1 and CDR2 (germline): MNHEY, SMNVEV (reference sequence). CDR3 bases: TGTGCCAGCAGCGCTAGCGGCTACTACAATGAGCAGTTCTTC. Protein sequence: CASSASGYYNEQFF.

This clone was observed once. V usage is TRBV7-2 and J usage is TRBJ2-7; D call uncertain. The CDR3 has 14 residues. The ends were cut back, 1 base at V and 4 bases at J, with 11 bases in the middle. The germline gives CDR1 SGHTA, CDR2 FQGNSA. The CDR3 nucleotides read TGTGCCAGCAGCTTAGGGCGGTCGGATTACGAGCAGTACTTC. Translation gives CASSLGRSDYEQYF.

The rearrangement joins TRBV27 to TRBJ1-1; 8 nucleotides agree with TRBD1. The trim removed 3 bases at V and 1 base at J, leaving 4 bases unmatched. The CDR3 length is 15 residues. The germline V gene has CDR1 MNHEY and CDR2 SMNVEV (reference sequence). The CDR3 bases are TGTGCCAGCAGTTTCGGACAGGGCCCGAACACTGAAGCTTTCTTT. This sequence encodes CASSFGQGPNTEAFF.

The chain recombines TRBV6-1 with TRBJ1-4, with 9 bases lining up with TRBD1. Germline trimming cut 1 base from V and 1 base from J; bases unmatched to any gene: 10. Germline CDR1 and CDR2: MNHNS and SASEGT. The CDR3 runs 19 residues. In DNA, the CDR3 is TGTGCCAGCAGTGAAGTTTTCCGGGACAGGGTTTTAACTAATGAAAAACTGTTTTTT. Encoded protein: CASSEVFRDRVLTNEKLFF.

The chain joins TRBV14 to TRBJ2-5; D gene ambiguous. There are 15 residues in the CDR3. The V gene lost 4 bases and the J gene lost 2 bases, with 14 bases spanning the gap. Per germline, CDR1 SGHDN and CDR2 FVKESK. This chain's CDR3 is CASSPGTWVQETQYF. The CDR3 DNA reads TGTGCCAGCAGCCCAGGAACTTGGGTTCAAGAGACCCAGTACTTC.

This clone was detected many times. The chain is built from TRBV6-6 and TRBJ1-2; 7 bases fit TRBD1. The CDR3 contains 15 residues. With V trimmed by 4 bases and J by 5 bases, 10 bases remained unmatched. Germline CDR1 MNHNY, CDR2 SVGAGI (reference sequence). The CDR3 DNA sequence: TGTGCCAGCAGTTCGGTTGCCGGGACAGCTTATGGCTACACCTTC. Its translation is CASSSVAGTAYGYTF.

The gene calls are TRBV4-1 and TRBJ2-1; tentative D call: TRBD2 (6 bases). The V and J ends lost 4 bases and 1 base respectively, with 14 bases between them. Germline lookup yields CDR1 MGHRA and CDR2 YSYEKL. The CDR3 is 16 amino acids. CDR3 protein: CASSRTGDESYNEQFF. The CDR3 DNA reads as TGCGCCAGCAGCCGGACGGGAGATGAATCCTACAATGAGCAGTTCTTC.

V is TRBV27 and J is TRBJ2-3; 10 nucleotides line up with TRBD2. CDR1 is MNHEY and CDR2 is SMNVEV in the germline V gene (reference sequence). V lost 8 bases, J lost 6 bases, and 8 bases stayed unmatched. The CDR3 has 14 residues. CDR3 sequence (DNA): TGTGCCAGCGGTCTAGCGGGAGAATGGGATACGCAGTATTTT. Amino acids: CASGLAGEWDTQYF.

The chain is built from TRBV6-5 and TRBJ1-1; D perhaps matches TRBD1 (5 bases). The V and J ends lost 5 bases and 5 bases respectively, with 15 bases between them. The CDR3 has 14 amino acids. CDR1 is MNHEY and CDR2 is SVGAGI in the germline V gene. The CDR3 region is CASSARTGETEAFF. CDR3 DNA sequence: TGTGCCAGCAGTGCAAGGACGGGGGAAACTGAAGCTTTCTTT.

This clone was detected once. This chain joins TRBV2 and TRBJ1-2, with D unresolved. Trimming took off 6 bases at V and 0 bases at J, with 11 bases between the two ends. Per the germline V gene, CDR1 is SNHLY and CDR2 is FYNNEI. CDR3 length equals 14 residues. CDR3 sequence reads: CASSPPDTNYGYTF. The CDR3 nucleotides are TGTGCCAGCAGCCCCCCCGACACTAACTATGGCTACACCTTC.

The genes are TRBV15 and TRBJ1-5; a possible D gene is TRBD1 (5 bases). Trimming shortened V by 0 bases and J by 7 bases, and 10 bases separated the two germline ends. This CDR3 is 14 amino acids long. In germline, CDR1 is LNHNV, CDR2 YYDKDF (reference sequence). CDR3 sequence: CATSRDPGRQPQHF. CDR3 bases: TGTGCCACCAGCAGAGATCCAGGGAGGCAGCCCCAGCATTTT.

This chain connects TRBV7-2 to TRBJ2-6; perhaps TRBD2 as D (6 bases). Germline values: CDR1 SGHTA, CDR2 FQGNSA. Trimming took off 2 bases at V and 3 bases at J, with 8 bases between the two ends. The CDR3 is 15 amino acids. CDR3 region: CASSLRGGGANVLTF. In DNA, the CDR3 is TGTGCCAGCAGCTTAAGGGGAGGTGGGGCCAACGTCCTGACTTTC. Combining the CDR3 with reference TRBV7-2 and TRBJ2-6 gives the whole variable domain GAGVSQSPSNKVTEKGKDVELRCDPISGHTALYWYRQSLGQGLEFLIYFQGNSAPDKSGLPSDRFSAERTGGSVSTLTIQRTQQEDSAVYLCASSLRGGGANVLTFGAGSRLTVL.

The rearrangement links TRBV5-1 to TRBJ2-7; TRBD1 matches 9 bases. V shed 0 bases and J 5 bases; nucleotides not matched to a gene: 6. The CDR3 runs 15 residues. CDR1 is SGHRS, CDR2 YFSETQ, per germline. Here the CDR3 reads CASSLAGTGRDEQYF. The CDR3, as DNA: TGCGCCAGCAGCTTGGCCGGGACAGGGCGGGACGAGCAGTACTTC.

The chain couples TRBV6-5 to TRBJ2-7, with D maybe TRBD1 (6 bases). With 0 bases removed from V and 5 bases from J, the gap between germline ends came to 11 bases. This CDR3 is built from 14 residues. Germline CDR1 MNHEY, CDR2 SVGAGI. The chain's CDR3 is CASSYSRGLDEQYF. CDR3 bases: TGTGCCAGCAGTTACTCCAGGGGATTGGACGAGCAGTACTTC.

The chain recombines TRBV27 with TRBJ2-1; the match to TRBD2 covers 13 bases. J lost 0 bases, V lost 5 bases, and 13 bases had no gene match. Germline loops: CDR1 MNHEY, CDR2 SMNVEV (reference sequence). CDR3 length equals 20 residues. Here the CDR3 reads CASSPGTSGEPFSSYNEQFF. CDR3 in DNA: TGTGCCAGCAGTCCCGGGACTAGCGGGGAACCTTTTAGCTCCTACAATGAGCAGTTCTTC.

J is TRBJ2-5 and V is TRBV4-2, with 13 bases matching TRBD2. The J segment lost 4 bases and the V segment lost 4 bases, leaving 9 bases of the junction unmatched. Germline V gene lookup returns CDR1 LGHNA and CDR2 YNFKEQ. This CDR3 comprises 17 residues. The CDR3 here is CASSRGVTSGGPETQYF. The CDR3 DNA reads as TGTGCCAGCAGCCGGGGGGTGACTAGCGGGGGGCCAGAGACCCAGTACTTC.